What follows describes a single T cell receptor beta chain. The record originates from a study of blood T cell repertoires in COVID-19. Germline CDR1 and CDR2: MDHEN and SYDVKM. V was trimmed by 7 bases and J by 7 bases, leaving 16 bases between them. The CDR3 sequence is 14 residues long. In the authors' methods: It was from reference gene primer amplification that nucleated cell counts were estimated. Measured with immunoSEQ multiplex PCR; TCRdb has only the in-frame clones, and not every one. From that table come the V and J calls and clone size; the DNA was used to work out D and trimming. The sample carries over 120,000 clones, roughly 79% recorded once.

This TCR was recovered from a human donor in a cohort sampled during active COVID-19. The sample taken for sequencing was peripheral blood. This chain uses TRBV28 with TRBJ2-2; no clear D. CDR3 DNA sequence: TGTGCCAGCACCCCATACGGGTTCGACGGGGAGCTGTTTTTT. This gives the protein CASTPYGFDGELFF.